Below are 18 T cell receptor beta chains sequenced from a single sample in a study of cytomegalovirus exposure and HLA in healthy donors. Sequencing was performed with immunoSEQ multiplex PCR; in TCRdb, only in-frame clones are kept and a portion is missing. The sample lists approximately 160,000 clones, about 89% occurring once. The sequencing sample was made of PBMCs. Receptors were obtained from a woman between 18 and 29 years old in good health and CMV-seropositive.

This clone appeared once. This chain joins TRBV27 and TRBJ2-3; a possible D gene is TRBD2 (7 bases). The germline gives CDR1 MNHEY, CDR2 SMNVEV (reference sequence). The V end lost 4 bases, the J end lost 0 bases, and 23 bases lay between the germline ends. CDR3 length: 19 amino acids. Here the CDR3 DNA reads TGTGCCAGCAGTTCTCCGGTGGGCGGGGGCCTAACTAGCACAGATACGCAGTATTTT. It translates to CASSSPVGGGLTSTDTQYF.

The chain links TRBV6-6 to TRBJ1-1, with D maybe TRBD1 (5 bases). Germline CDR1 MNHNY, CDR2 SVGAGI (reference sequence). This CDR3 region has 11 residues. V lost 8 bases, J lost 7 bases, and 11 bases lay in between. In nucleotides, the CDR3 is TGTGCCAGCGGGGGAGGGAGTGAAGCTTTCTTT. Translating it yields CASGGGSEAFF.

This chain links TRBV11-2 with TRBJ1-4; no firm D call. The germline CDR1 and CDR2 sequences are SGHAT and FQNNGV. The ends were cut back, 5 bases at V and 5 bases at J, with 3 bases in the middle. This CDR3 has 11 amino acids. The CDR3 spells CASSPNEKLFF. The CDR3, as DNA: TGTGCCAGCAGCCCAAATGAAAAACTGTTTTTT.

The chain recombines TRBV15 with TRBJ2-1, with 9 bases identical to TRBD1. The CDR3 runs 17 residues. The germline gives CDR1 LNHNV, CDR2 YYDKDF (reference sequence). With 5 bases clipped from V and 1 base from J, the junction kept 9 bases outside the gene matches. CDR3 nucleotides: TGTGCCACCAGCCTGGACAGGGGATCCCTATCCTACAATGAGCAGTTCTTC. Translating gives CATSLDRGSLSYNEQFF.

This clone was recorded only once. The chain uses TRBV4-1 and TRBJ2-2; D gene uncertain. Germline loops: CDR1 MGHRA, CDR2 YSYEKL. The V end was cut by 1 base, the J end by 2 bases, with 17 bases between. This CDR3 region has 18 residues. The CDR3 DNA is TGCGCCAGCAGCCAAGGGCCGGGTCGTCGGCTTAACACCGGGGAGCTGTTTTTT. Encoded protein: CASSQGPGRRLNTGELFF.

This chain joins TRBV27 and TRBJ2-1; D is possibly TRBD1 (7 bases). This CDR3 is 14 amino acids long. Trimming shortened V by 5 bases and J by 2 bases, and 10 bases separated the two germline ends. Germline V gene sequence: CDR1 MNHEY, CDR2 SMNVEV (reference sequence). CDR3 protein: CASSARGAYNEQFF. The CDR3 DNA sequence: TGTGCCAGCAGTGCCAGGGGGGCCTACAATGAGCAGTTCTTC.

The rearrangement links TRBV7-9 to TRBJ2-1; D possibly corresponds to TRBD1 (6 bases). V lost 7 bases to trimming and J lost 1 base, with 17 bases between them. The CDR3 totals 16 residues. Germline V gene lookup returns CDR1 SEHNR and CDR2 FQNEAQ (reference sequence). The DNA of the CDR3 is TGTGCCAGCACCTACACGCAGGGGTCATCCTACAATGAGCAGTTCTTC. Translated, it gives CASTYTQGSSYNEQFF.

This chain uses TRBV19 with TRBJ1-5; 7 nucleotides line up with TRBD1. Germline values: CDR1 LNHDA, CDR2 SQIVND (reference sequence). Trimming took 8 bases from V and 6 from J; bases not matched to a gene: 7. This CDR3 contains 13 residues. DNA for the CDR3: TGTGCCAGTCCCAGACAGGGAGGTCAGCCCCAGCATTTT. Amino acid sequence: CASPRQGGQPQHF.

In this sample, this clone turned up a few times. The genes are TRBV7-6 and TRBJ2-7; maybe TRBD2 (5 bases). V was pared by 4 bases and J by 6 bases, with 13 bases between. Looked up from germline, CDR1 is SGHVS and CDR2 is FNYEAQ. CDR3 length: 13 residues. CDR3: CASSWAGPAEQYF. In DNA, the CDR3 is TGTGCCAGCAGCTGGGCGGGCCCCGCCGAGCAGTACTTC.

CDR3 amino acids: CASSLAEGLSYEQYF. In nucleotides, the CDR3 is TGTGCCAGCAGCTTAGCCGAGGGACTATCCTACGAGCAGTACTTC. J is TRBJ2-7 and V is TRBV7-9; 7 bases agree with TRBD2. V gave up 0 bases and J gave up 1 base; unmatched junction bases: 3. Looked up from germline, CDR1 is SEHNR and CDR2 is FQNEAQ (reference sequence). CDR3 length equals 15 residues.

The V call is TRBV28, the J call TRBJ2-2; 8 positions match TRBD1. V was pared by 0 bases and J by 3 bases, with 9 bases of the junction left unmatched. Germline V gene data show CDR1 as MDHEN and CDR2 as SYDVKM. The CDR3 is 18 amino acids. CDR3 sequence: CASSLWEDREEDTGELFF. The CDR3, as DNA: TGTGCCAGCAGTTTATGGGAGGACAGGGAAGAGGACACCGGGGAGCTGTTTTTT.

The J gene is TRBJ2-1, the V gene TRBV25-1; D ambiguous. The CDR3 runs 12 residues. The V gene's germline CDR1 is MGHDK and CDR2 SYGVNS. Trimming took off 6 bases at V and 9 bases at J, with 12 bases between the two ends. The CDR3 DNA reads as TGTGCCAGCAGAGAAACGAGCTTTGAGCAGTTCTTC. It encodes CASRETSFEQFF.

The V gene is TRBV7-8, the J gene TRBJ2-1, with 12 bases identical to TRBD2. The CDR3 has 19 amino acids. Trimming took 3 bases from V and 3 from J; bases not matched to a gene: 12. Germline-derived CDR1 and CDR2 are SGHVS and FQNEAQ. In DNA, the CDR3 is TGTGCCAGCAGCTTTCCCACTAGCGGGGGGTCTCGCAGCTACAATGAGCAGTTCTTC. Translated, it gives CASSFPTSGGSRSYNEQFF.

The chain recombines TRBV5-4 with TRBJ1-1, with D maybe TRBD1 (6 bases). Deletions cut 0 bases from V and 8 bases from J, with 14 bases between. This CDR3 has 14 amino acids. The V gene's germline CDR1 is SGHNT and CDR2 YYREEE (reference sequence). The CDR3 DNA sequence: TGTGCCAGCAGCTTGGGGGCGGTAGACAGGGAAGCTTTCTTT. It yields the protein CASSLGAVDREAFF.

CDR3 DNA sequence: TGTGCCAGCTCAACCCGGGACAGGGATCAAGAGACCCAGTACTTC. Translation: CASSTRDRDQETQYF. The V call is TRBV18, the J call TRBJ2-5, with TRBD1 identical over 9 bases. This CDR3 has 15 residues. Germline V gene sequence: CDR1 KGHSH, CDR2 LQKENI. The junction had 6 bases not matched to a gene; V was cut back by 5 bases and J by 2 bases.

The chain joins TRBV6-5 to TRBJ1-4, with TRBD1 as a possible D gene (6 bases). This CDR3 has 15 residues. With 3 bases removed from V and 8 bases from J, the gap between germline ends came to 16 bases. The V gene's germline CDR1 is MNHEY and CDR2 SVGAGI. The CDR3 DNA sequence: TGTGCCAGCAGTTATCGGACAGTAAATAAGGAAAAACTGTTTTTT. This gives the protein CASSYRTVNKEKLFF.

This chain connects TRBV7-2 to TRBJ2-1; 8 positions agree with TRBD1. The germline V gene has CDR1 SGHTA and CDR2 FQGNSA. V shed 1 base, J shed 3 bases, and the junction held 5 bases outside the gene matches. The CDR3 has 16 residues. CDR3 DNA: TGTGCCAGCAGCTTAGGGAACAGGGGGAGCTACAATGAGCAGTTCTTC. Protein sequence: CASSLGNRGSYNEQFF.

The chain employs TRBV5-4 and TRBJ1-2; tentative D call: TRBD1 (6 bases). With 5 bases removed from V and 3 bases from J, the gap between germline ends came to 17 bases. From germline, CDR1 is SGHNT and CDR2 YYREEE (reference sequence). This CDR3 spans 15 amino acids. CDR3 bases: TGTGCCAGCAGATCGACAGGTTATAGCCACTATGGCTACACCTTC. Its translation is CASRSTGYSHYGYTF.